This T cell receptor beta chain was profiled in a study of technical replicates of blood from four donors. The data were produced by immunoSEQ multiplex PCR, yet TCRdb's version contains in-frame clones alone and is incomplete. The sample includes about 79,000 clones, about 90% of them seen just once. CDR1 is SGHDT, CDR2 YYEEEE, per germline. Between the trimmed V and J ends, which lost 7 bases and 3 bases, there was a span of 16 bases. The CDR3 runs 14 residues. The sequence was obtained from a human donor in good health. Some clones in this sample may be carry-over from other donors' samples. The genes are TRBV5-6 and TRBJ1-1; D unresolved. Sequenced input: T cells isolated from PBMCs. The CDR3 protein is CASAGLTRDTEAFF. The CDR3 nucleotides are TGTGCCAGCGCTGGACTAACCCGGGACACTGAAGCTTTCTTT.